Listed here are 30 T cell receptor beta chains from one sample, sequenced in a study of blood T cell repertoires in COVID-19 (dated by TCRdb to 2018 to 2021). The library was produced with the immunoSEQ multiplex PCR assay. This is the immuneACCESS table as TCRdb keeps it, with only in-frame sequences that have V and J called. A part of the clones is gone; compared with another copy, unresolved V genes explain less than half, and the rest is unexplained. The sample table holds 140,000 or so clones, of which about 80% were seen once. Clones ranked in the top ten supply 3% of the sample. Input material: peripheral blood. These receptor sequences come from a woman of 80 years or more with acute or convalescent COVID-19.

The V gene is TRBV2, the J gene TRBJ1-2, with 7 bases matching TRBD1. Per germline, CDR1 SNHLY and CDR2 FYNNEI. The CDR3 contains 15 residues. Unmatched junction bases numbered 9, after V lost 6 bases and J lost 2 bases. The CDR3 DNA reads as TGTGCCAGCAGCGCCGGGACAGCCTGGAACTATGGCTACACCTTC. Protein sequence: CASSAGTAWNYGYTF.

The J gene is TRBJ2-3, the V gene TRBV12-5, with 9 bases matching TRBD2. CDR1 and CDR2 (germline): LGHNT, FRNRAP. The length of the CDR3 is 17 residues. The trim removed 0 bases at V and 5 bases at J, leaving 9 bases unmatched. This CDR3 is CASGLVTAGGRVDTQYF. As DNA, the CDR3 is TGTGCTAGTGGTTTGGTAACGGCGGGGGGGCGGGTAGATACGCAGTATTTT.

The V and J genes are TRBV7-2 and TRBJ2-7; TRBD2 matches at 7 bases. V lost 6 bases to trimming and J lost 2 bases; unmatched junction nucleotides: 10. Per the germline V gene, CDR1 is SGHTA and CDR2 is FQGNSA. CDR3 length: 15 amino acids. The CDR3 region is CASRIPGTTTYEQYF. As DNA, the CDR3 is TGTGCCAGCAGGATACCCGGGACTACGACCTACGAGCAGTACTTC.

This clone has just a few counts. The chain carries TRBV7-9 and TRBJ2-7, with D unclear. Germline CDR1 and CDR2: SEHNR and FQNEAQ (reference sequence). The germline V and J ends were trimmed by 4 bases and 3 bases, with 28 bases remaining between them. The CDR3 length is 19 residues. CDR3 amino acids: CASSSPATPTTERVYEQYF. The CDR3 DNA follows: TGTGCCAGCAGCTCTCCCGCAACCCCAACGACCGAGCGAGTCTACGAGCAGTACTTC.

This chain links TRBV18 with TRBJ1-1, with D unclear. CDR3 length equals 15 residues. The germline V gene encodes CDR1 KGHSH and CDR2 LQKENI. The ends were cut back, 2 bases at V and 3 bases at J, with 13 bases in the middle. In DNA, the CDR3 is TGTGCCAGCTCACCATACAGCCCCAAGGACACTGAAGCTTTCTTT. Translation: CASSPYSPKDTEAFF.

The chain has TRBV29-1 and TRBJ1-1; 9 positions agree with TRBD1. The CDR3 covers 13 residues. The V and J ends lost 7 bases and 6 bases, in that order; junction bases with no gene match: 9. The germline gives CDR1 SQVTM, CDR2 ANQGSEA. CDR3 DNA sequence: TGCAGCGCCGCCGGACAGGGGTTCTCTGAAGCTTTCTTT. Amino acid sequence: CSAAGQGFSEAFF.

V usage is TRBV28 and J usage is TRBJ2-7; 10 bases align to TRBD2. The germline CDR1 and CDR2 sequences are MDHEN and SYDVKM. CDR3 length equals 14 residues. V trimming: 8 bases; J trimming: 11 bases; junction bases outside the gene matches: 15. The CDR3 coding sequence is TGTGCCAGCGTGCCGAGCGGGGGGGCCGGGGTGAAGTACTTC. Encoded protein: CASVPSGGAGVKYF.

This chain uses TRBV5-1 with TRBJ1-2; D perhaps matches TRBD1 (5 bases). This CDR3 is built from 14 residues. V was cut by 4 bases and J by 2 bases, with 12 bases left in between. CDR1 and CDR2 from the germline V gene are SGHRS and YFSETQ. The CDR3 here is CASSPRTGNYGYTF. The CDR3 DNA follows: TGCGCCAGCAGCCCCCGAACAGGCAACTATGGCTACACCTTC.

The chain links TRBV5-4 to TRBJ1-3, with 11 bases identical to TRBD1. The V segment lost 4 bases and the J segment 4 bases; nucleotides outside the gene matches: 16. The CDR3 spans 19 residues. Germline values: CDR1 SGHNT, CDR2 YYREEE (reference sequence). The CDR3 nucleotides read TGTGCCAGCAGCAGTCCCGGGGGCGGGACAGGGGGAAAAGGAAACACCATATATTTT. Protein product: CASSSPGGGTGGKGNTIYF. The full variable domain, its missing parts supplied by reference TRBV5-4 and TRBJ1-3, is ETGVTQSPTHLIKTRGQQVTLRCSSQSGHNTVSWYQQALGQGPQFIFQYYREEENGRGNFPPRFSGLQFPNYSSELNVNALELDDSALYLCASSSPGGGTGGKGNTIYFGEGSWLTVV.

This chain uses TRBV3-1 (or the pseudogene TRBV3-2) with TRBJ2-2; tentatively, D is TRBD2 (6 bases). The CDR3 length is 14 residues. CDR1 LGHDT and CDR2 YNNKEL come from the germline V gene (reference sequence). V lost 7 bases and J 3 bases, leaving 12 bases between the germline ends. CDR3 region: CASTTSGYTGELFF. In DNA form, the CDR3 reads TGTGCCAGCACAACGAGCGGGTACACCGGGGAGCTGTTTTTT.

The CDR3 here is CASSYGTGRTDTQYF. CDR3 DNA sequence: TGTGCCAGCAGCTACGGGACTGGAAGGACAGATACGCAGTATTTT. This chain joins TRBV11-3 and TRBJ2-3, with TRBD2 as a possible D gene (6 bases). V lost 4 bases and J 3 bases, leaving 14 bases between the germline ends. Germline CDR1 and CDR2: SGHNT and YENEEA. The CDR3 is 15 amino acids.

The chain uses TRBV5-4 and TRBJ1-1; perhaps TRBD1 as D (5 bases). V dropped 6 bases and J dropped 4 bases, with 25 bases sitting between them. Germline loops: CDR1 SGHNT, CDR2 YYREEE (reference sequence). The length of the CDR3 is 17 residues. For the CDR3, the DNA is TGTGCCAGCACCCCTGGGCCGCAGGGAGGAGGCGGCACTGAAGCTTTCTTT. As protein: CASTPGPQGGGGTEAFF.

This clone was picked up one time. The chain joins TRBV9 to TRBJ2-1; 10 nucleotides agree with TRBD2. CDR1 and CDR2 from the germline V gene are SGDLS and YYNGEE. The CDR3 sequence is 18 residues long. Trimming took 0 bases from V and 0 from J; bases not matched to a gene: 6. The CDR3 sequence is CASSVGTSGHLSYNEQFF. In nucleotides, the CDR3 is TGTGCCAGCAGCGTAGGGACTAGCGGACACCTCTCCTACAATGAGCAGTTCTTC.

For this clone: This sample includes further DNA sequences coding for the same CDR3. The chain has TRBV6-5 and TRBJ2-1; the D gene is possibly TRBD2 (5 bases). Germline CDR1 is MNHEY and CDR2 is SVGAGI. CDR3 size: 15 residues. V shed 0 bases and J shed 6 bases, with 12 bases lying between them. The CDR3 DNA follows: TGTGCCAGCAGTTACTCCTGGACTGGACCCAATGAGCAGTTCTTC. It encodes CASSYSWTGPNEQFF.

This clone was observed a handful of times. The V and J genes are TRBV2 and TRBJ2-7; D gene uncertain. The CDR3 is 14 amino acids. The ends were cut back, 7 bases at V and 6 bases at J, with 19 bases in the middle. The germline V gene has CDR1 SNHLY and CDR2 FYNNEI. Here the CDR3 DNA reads TGTGCCAGCAAGAGGCGTCAGCCCTCCCCCGAGCAGTACTTC. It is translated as CASKRRQPSPEQYF.

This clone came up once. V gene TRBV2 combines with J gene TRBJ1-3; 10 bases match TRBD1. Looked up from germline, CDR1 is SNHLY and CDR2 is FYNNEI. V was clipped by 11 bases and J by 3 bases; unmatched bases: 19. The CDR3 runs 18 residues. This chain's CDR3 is CAGQRQGASNQLGNTIYF. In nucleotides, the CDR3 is TGTGCCGGTCAACGACAGGGGGCGTCCAATCAACTTGGAAACACCATATATTTT.

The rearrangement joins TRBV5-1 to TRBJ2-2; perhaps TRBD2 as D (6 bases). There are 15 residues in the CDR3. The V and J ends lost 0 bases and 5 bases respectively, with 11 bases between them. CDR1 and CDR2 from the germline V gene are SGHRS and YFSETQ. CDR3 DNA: TGCGCCAGCAGCTTGGGCGTTGGAGGGACCGGGGAGCTGTTTTTT. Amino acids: CASSLGVGGTGELFF.

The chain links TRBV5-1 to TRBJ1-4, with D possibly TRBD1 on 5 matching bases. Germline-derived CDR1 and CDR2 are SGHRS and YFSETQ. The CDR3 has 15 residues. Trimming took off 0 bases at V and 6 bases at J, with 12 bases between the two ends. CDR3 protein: CASSLEDEGDEKLFF. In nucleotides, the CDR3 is TGCGCCAGCAGCTTGGAGGACGAAGGGGATGAAAAACTGTTTTTT.

CDR3 DNA sequence: TGTGCCAGCAGCCGACGACAGGGCGGTCATTATGGCTACACCTTC. This gives the protein CASSRRQGGHYGYTF. This chain uses TRBV6-5 with TRBJ1-2; 7 bases line up with TRBD1. V dropped 6 bases and J dropped 5; count of bases not matched to a gene: 12. Per germline, CDR1 MNHEY and CDR2 SVGAGI. This CDR3 contains 15 residues.

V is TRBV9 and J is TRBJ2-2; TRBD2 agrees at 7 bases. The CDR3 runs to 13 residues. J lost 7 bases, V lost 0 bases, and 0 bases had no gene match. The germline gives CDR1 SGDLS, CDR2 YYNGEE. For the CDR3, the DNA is TGTGCCAGCAGCGTAGGGACTAGCGGGGAGCTGTTTTTT. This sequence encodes CASSVGTSGELFF.

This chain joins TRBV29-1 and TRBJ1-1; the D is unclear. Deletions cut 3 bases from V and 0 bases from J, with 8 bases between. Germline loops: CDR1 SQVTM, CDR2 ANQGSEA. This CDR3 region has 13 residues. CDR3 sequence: CSVDGLMNTEAFF. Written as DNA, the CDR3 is TGCAGCGTTGATGGGCTCATGAACACTGAAGCTTTCTTT.

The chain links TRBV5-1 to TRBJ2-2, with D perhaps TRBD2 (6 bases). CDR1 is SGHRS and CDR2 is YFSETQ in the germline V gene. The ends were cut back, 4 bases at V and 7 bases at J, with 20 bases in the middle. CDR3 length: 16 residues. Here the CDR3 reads CASSPTQSVGGGELFF. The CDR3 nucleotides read TGCGCCAGCAGCCCAACCCAATCAGTGGGGGGCGGGGAGCTGTTTTTT.

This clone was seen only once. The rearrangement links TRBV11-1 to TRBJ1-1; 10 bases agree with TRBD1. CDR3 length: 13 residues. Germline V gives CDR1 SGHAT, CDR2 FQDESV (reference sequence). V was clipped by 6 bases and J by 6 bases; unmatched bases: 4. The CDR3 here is CASSQDRGAEAFF. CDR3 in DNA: TGTGCCAGCAGTCAGGACAGGGGGGCTGAAGCTTTCTTT.

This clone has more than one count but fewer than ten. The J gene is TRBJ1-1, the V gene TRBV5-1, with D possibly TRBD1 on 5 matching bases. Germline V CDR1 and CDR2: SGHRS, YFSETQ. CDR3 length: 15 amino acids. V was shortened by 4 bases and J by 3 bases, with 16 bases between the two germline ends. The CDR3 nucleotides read TGCGCCAGCAGCCTCCCTGGGGGGAGGGACACTGAAGCTTTCTTT. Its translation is CASSLPGGRDTEAFF.

CDR3 loop: CASRQHNSPLHF. CDR3 DNA sequence: TGTGCCAGCCGACAGCATAATTCACCCCTCCACTTT. The chain links TRBV2 to TRBJ1-6; the D gene is possibly TRBD1 (5 bases). V was shortened by 8 bases and J by 5 bases, with 7 bases between the two germline ends. CDR1 is SNHLY and CDR2 is FYNNEI in the germline V gene. This CDR3 contains 12 residues.

CDR3 residues: CASSESGRGYGYTF. The DNA of the CDR3 is TGTGCCAGCAGTGAATCGGGGAGGGGCTATGGCTACACCTTC. V gene TRBV2 combines with J gene TRBJ1-2; tentative D call: TRBD1 (5 bases). Trimming cost V 2 bases and J 4 bases, with 11 bases left between them. The CDR3 has 14 residues. Germline V gene lookup returns CDR1 SNHLY and CDR2 FYNNEI.

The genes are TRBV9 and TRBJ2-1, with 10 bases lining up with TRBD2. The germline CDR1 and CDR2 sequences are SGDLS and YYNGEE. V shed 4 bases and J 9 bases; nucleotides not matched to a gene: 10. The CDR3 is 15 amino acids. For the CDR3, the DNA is TGTGCCAGCAGCCCTACTAGCGGGGTTCAAAGTGAGCAGTTCTTC. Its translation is CASSPTSGVQSEQFF.

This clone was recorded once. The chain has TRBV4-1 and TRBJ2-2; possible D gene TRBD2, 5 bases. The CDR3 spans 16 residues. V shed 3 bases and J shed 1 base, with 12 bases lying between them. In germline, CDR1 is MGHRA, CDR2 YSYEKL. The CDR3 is CASSHPGGMNTGELFF. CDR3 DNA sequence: TGCGCCAGCAGCCACCCAGGAGGTATGAACACCGGGGAGCTGTTTTTT.

This CDR3 is CALKAVTTYEQYF. CDR3 DNA sequence: TGTGCCTTAAAAGCAGTGACTACCTACGAGCAGTACTTC. This chain links TRBV30 with TRBJ2-7, with D perhaps matching TRBD2 (5 bases). The CDR3 has 13 residues. Germline values: CDR1 GTSNPN, CDR2 SVGIG (reference sequence). The germline V and J ends were trimmed by 7 bases and 2 bases, with 15 bases remaining between them.

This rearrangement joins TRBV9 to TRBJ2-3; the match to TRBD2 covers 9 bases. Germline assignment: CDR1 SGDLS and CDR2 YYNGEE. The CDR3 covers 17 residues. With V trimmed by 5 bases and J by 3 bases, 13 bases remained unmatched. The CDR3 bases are TGTGCCAGCAGTGCCATATGGGGTAGCGGGGGAACAGATACGCAGTATTTT. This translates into CASSAIWGSGGTDTQYF.